The clone carrying this T cell receptor (beta chain) was counted at least ten times. Its antigen is currently unknown. This entry is derived from a study of T-cell reconstitution after alpha-beta-depleted transplantation in children. The TCRbeta library was prepared with unique molecular identifiers. TCRdb reanalysed the PCR reads using MiXCR and keeps one entry per CDR3 protein. Of tens of thousands of distinct CDR3 sequences listed, roughly 5% are singletons. General study findings and limits: The study traced high day-60 TCRbeta diversity in some patients to surviving recipient T cells and thymic progenitors. Newly made T cells mostly supplied T-cell counts and diversity one year after transplant.

The receptor's source is a boy under two years old who had a stem cell transplant for acute myeloid leukemia, so the T cells may come from the graft donor. The sequences come from PBMCs, mostly from graft donor cells, collected 180 days after TCRalphabeta/CD19-depleted stem cell transplant.

CDR3 sequence (DNA): TGCGCCAGCAGCTTCAGGACACCTTCGACCAATGAGCAGTTCTTC. Residues: CASSFRTPSTNEQFF. The rearrangement joins TRBV5-1 to TRBJ2-1; D might be TRBD1 (5 bases). Between the trimmed V and J ends, which lost 2 bases and 6 bases, there was a span of 15 bases. CDR1 is SGHRS and CDR2 is YFSETQ in the germline V gene. This CDR3 is 15 amino acids long. The full variable domain, in which reference TRBV5-1 and TRBJ2-1 provide the parts outside the CDR3, is KAGVTQTPRYLIKTRGQQVTLSCSPISGHRSVSWYQQTPGQGLQFLFEYFSETQRNKGNFPGRFSGRQFSNSRSEMNVSTLELGDSALYLCASSFRTPSTNEQFFGPGTRLTVL.